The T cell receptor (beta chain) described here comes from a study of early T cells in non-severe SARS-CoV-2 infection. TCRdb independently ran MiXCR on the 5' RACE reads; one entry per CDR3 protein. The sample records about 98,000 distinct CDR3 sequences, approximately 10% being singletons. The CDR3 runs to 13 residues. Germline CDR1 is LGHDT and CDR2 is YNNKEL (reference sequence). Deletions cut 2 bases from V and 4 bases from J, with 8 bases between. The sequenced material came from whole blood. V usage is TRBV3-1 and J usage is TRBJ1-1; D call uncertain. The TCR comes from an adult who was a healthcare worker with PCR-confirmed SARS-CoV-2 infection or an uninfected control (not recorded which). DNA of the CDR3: TGTGCCAGCAGCCAAATGCGGGGCACTGAAGCTTTCTTT. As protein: CASSQMRGTEAFF.